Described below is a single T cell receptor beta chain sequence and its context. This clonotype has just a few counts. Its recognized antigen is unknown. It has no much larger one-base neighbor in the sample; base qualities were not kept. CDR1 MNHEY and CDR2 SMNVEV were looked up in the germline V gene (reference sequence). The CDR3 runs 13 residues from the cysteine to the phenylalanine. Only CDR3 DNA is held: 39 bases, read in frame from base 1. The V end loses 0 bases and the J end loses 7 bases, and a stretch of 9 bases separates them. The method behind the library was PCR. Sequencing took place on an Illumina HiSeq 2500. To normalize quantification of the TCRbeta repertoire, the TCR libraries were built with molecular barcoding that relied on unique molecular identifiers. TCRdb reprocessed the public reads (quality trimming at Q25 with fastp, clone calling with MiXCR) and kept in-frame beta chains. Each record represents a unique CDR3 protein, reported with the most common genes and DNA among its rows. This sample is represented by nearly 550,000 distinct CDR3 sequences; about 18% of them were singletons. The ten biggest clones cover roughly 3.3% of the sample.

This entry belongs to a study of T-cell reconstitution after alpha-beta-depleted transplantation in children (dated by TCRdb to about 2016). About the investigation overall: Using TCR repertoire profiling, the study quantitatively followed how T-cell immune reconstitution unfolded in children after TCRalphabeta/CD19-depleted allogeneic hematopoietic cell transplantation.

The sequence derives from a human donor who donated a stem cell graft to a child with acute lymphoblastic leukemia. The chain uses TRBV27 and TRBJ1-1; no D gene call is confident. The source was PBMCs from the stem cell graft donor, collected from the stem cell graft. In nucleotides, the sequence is TGTGCCAGCAGTTTATCGAGCCGGGTTGAAGCTTTCTTT. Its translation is CASSLSSRVEAFF.